This T cell receptor beta chain is from a study of regulatory T cells in long-lasting Graves disease. In its sample, this clonotype was seen many times. Antigen: not known. Findings of the study overall: New patients shared about 880 public clonotypes, fewer than the roughly 2,600 shared by persistent patients. Less diverse TCR repertoires were seen in persistent Graves' patients than in newly diagnosed ones.

As for time point: newly diagnosed GD, antithyroid drugs for less than 3 months. The TCR library was made from RNA that had been extracted from PBMCs in TRIzol. EDTA tubes held roughly 8.1 milliliters of peripheral blood from each patient. Trimming took off 2 bases at V and 7 bases at J, with 11 bases between the two ends. Germline V gene data show CDR1 as MDHEN and CDR2 as SYDVKM. The CDR3 sequence is 14 residues long. According to the study, TCR beta libraries were built with iRepertoire HTBI primers and CDR3-region Arm-PCR. TCRdb itself ran the multiplex PCR reads through MiXCR, one entry per CDR3 protein. The data contain around 420,000 distinct CDR3 sequences, approximately 16% of them singletons. These data are also associated with another study on T cells in Graves' hyperthyroidism and ophthalmopathy. Per that study: Most thyroid clonotypes with frequency above 0.001 were detected in blood.

This sequence joins TRBV28 and TRBJ2-2; D possibly matches TRBD1 or TRBD2 (5 bases each). The sample consisted of peripheral blood mononuclear cells (PBMCs), taken at new diagnosis, from a patient treated with antithyroid drugs. The receptor was derived from a woman aged 40 to 55 with Graves disease. CDR3 region: CASSLRGFFGELFF. In DNA, the CDR3 is TGTGCCAGCAGTTTACGGGGCTTCTTCGGGGAGCTGTTTTTT.